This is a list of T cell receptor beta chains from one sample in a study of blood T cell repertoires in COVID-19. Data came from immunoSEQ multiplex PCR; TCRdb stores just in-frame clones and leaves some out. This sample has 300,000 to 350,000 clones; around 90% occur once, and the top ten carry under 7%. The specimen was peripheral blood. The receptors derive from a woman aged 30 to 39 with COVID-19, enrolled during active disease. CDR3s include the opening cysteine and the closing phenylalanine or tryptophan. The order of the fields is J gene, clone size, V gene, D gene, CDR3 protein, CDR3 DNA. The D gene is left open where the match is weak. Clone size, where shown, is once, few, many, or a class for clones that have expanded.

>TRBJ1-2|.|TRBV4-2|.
CASSQVGSPGYGYTF
TGTGCCAGCAGCCAAGTGGGATCCCCGGGATATGGCTACACCTTC
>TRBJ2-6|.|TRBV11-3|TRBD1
CASSLVGRGPGANVLTF
TGTGCCAGCAGCTTAGTTGGCAGGGGGCCAGGGGCCAACGTCCTGACTTTC
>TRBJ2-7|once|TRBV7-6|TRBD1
CASSPGQGISFYEQYF
TGTGCCAGCAGCCCGGGACAGGGGATTAGTTTTTACGAGCAGTACTTC
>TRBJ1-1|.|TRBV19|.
CASSTIDRNTEAFF
TGTGCCAGTAGTACGATAGACAGGAACACTGAAGCTTTCTTT
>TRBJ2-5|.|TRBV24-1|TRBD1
CATGSGQGGQETQYF
TGTGCCACCGGGTCGGGACAGGGTGGTCAAGAGACCCAGTACTTC
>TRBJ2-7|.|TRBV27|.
CASSLGSEQYF
TGTGCCAGCAGTCTCGGTAGTGAGCAGTACTTC
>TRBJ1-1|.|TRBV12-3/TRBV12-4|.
CASSLGGFTEAFF
TGTGCCAGCTCACTGGGAGGGTTCACTGAAGCTTTCTTT
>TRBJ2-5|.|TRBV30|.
CAWSAGLQETQYF
TGTGCCTGGAGTGCAGGGCTCCAGGAGACCCAGTACTTC
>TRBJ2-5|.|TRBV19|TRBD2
CASSMAGGQETQYF
TGTGCCAGTAGTATGGCGGGAGGGCAAGAGACCCAGTACTTC
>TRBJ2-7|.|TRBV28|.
CASSLGLGLEQYF
TGTGCCAGCAGTCTGGGACTGGGGCTCGAGCAGTACTTC
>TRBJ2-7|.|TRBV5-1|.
CASSLEGAEQYF
TGCGCCAGCAGCTTGGAAGGGGCCGAGCAGTACTTC
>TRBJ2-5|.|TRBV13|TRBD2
CASSPSSGRLQETQYF
TGTGCCAGCAGCCCATCAAGCGGGAGGCTCCAAGAGACCCAGTACTTC
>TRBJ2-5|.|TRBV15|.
CATSRDPTGQETQYF
TGTGCCACCAGCAGAGATCCTACAGGCCAAGAGACCCAGTACTTC
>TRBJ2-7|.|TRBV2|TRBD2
CASTKGVAGGLEQYF
TGTGCCAGTACTAAGGGGGTAGCGGGGGGCCTCGAGCAGTACTTC
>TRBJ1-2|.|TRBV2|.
CASSVAYGYTF
TGTGCCAGCAGTGTGGCCTATGGCTACACCTTC
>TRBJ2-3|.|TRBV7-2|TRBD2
CASSSLAGVDTQYF
TGTGCCAGCAGCTCTCTAGCGGGAGTGGATACGCAGTATTTT
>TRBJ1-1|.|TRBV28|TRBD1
CASSYDRGEAFF
TGTGCCAGCAGTTACGACAGGGGTGAAGCTTTCTTT
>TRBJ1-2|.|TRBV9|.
CASSVDSQVRPYGYTF
TGTGCCAGCAGCGTAGACTCCCAGGTTCGACCCTATGGCTACACCTTC